This record concerns one T cell receptor (beta chain) sequence. Its target is not known. At one boundary the junction diverges from the germline segment, which might be a read error. The CDR3 loop spans 16 amino acids. Via MiXCR, TCRdb re-called the 5' RACE reads, giving one row per CDR3 protein. The table lists some 1,600,000 distinct CDR3 sequences, more than 30% of them singletons, with less than 0.35% in the top ten. The data were taken from a study of identical twins. General study results and limits: Donors were not followed over many years; analysis was cross-sectional.

The chain has TRBV12-3 or TRBV12-4 and TRBJ2-3; 10 positions agree with TRBD2. Material: cord blood. This clonotype was sampled from a newborn girl in good health. The CDR3 nucleotides read TGTGCCTGCAGCCCAGCGGGAGGGTCCGCCACAGATACGCAGTATTTT. Its protein product is CACSPAGGSATDTQYF.